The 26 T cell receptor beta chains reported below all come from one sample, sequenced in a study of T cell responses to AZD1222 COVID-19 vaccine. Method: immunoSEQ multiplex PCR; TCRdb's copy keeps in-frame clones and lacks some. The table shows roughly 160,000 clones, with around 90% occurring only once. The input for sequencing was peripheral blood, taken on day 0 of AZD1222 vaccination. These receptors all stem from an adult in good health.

The DNA for the CDR3 is TGTGCCAGCAGCGCTGTTAACTATGGCTACACCTTC. Encoded protein: CASSAVNYGYTF. The chain links TRBV7-9 to TRBJ1-2; D gene uncertain. CDR3 length equals 12 residues. Deletions cut 5 bases from V and 1 base from J, with 5 bases between. The germline CDR1 and CDR2 sequences are SEHNR and FQNEAQ (reference sequence). Together with reference TRBV7-9 and TRBJ1-2, the CDR3 gives the full variable domain: DTGVSQNPRHKITKRGQNVTFRCDPISEHNRLYWYRQTLGQGPEFLTYFQNEAQLEKSRLLSDRFSAERPKGSFSTLEIQRTEQGDSAMYLCASSAVNYGYTFGSGTRLTVV.

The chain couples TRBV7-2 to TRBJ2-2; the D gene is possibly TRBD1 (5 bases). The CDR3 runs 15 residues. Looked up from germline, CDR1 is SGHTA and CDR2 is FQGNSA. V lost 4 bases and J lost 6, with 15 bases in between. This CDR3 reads CASSSGAPGAGELFF. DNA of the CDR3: TGTGCCAGCAGCTCTGGGGCCCCGGGCGCCGGGGAGCTGTTTTTT.

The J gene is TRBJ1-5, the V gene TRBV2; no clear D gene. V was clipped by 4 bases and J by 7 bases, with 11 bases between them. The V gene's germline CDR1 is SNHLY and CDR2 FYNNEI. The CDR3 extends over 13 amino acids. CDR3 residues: CASSVGAGQPQHF. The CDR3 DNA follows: TGTGCCAGCAGTGTAGGAGCGGGACAGCCCCAGCATTTT.

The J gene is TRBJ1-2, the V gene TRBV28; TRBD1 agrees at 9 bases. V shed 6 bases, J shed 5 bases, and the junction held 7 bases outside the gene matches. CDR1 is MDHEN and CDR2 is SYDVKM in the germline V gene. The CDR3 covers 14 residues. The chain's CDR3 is CASRSGTGPYGYTF. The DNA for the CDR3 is TGTGCCAGCAGAAGCGGGACAGGGCCATATGGCTACACCTTC.

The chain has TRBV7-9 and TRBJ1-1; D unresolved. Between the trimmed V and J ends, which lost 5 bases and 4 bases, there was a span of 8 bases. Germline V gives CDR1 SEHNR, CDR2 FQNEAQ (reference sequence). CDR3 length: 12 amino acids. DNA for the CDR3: TGTGCCAGCAGCCCTACACCCACTGAAGCTTTCTTT. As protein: CASSPTPTEAFF.

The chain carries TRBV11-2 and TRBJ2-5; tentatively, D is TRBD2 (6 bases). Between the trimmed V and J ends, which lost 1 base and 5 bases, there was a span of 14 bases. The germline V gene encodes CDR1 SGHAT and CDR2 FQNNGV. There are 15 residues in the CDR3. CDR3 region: CASSLARGIGETQYF. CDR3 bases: TGTGCCAGCAGCTTAGCCCGCGGGATCGGGGAGACCCAGTACTTC.

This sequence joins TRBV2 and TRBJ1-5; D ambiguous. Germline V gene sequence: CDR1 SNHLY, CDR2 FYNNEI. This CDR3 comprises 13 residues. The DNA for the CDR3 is TGTGTAGGGCAGGCAGATAGCAATCAGCCCCAGCATTTT. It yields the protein CVGQADSNQPQHF. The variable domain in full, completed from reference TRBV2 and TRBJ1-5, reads EPEVTQTPSHQVTQMGQEVILRCVPISNHLYFYWYRQILGQKVEFLVSFYNNEISEKSEIFDDQFSVERPDGSNFTLKIRSTKLEDSAMYFCVGQADSNQPQHFGDGTRLSIL.

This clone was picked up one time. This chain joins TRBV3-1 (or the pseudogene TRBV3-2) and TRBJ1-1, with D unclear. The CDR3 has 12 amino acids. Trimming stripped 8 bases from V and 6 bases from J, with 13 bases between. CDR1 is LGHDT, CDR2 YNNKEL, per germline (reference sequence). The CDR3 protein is CASGELRAEAFF. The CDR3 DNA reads TGTGCCAGCGGGGAGCTTAGGGCTGAAGCTTTCTTT.

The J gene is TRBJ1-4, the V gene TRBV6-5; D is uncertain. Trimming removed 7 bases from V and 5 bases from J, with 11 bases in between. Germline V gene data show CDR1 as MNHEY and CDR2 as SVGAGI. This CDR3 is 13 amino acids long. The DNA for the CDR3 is TGTGCCAGCACTAGTCCGCCCAATGAAAAACTGTTTTTT. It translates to CASTSPPNEKLFF.

The CDR3 coding sequence is TGCGCCAGCAGCCAAGAATGGCCGGGGGACAGCACAGATACGCAGTATTTT. It is translated as CASSQEWPGDSTDTQYF. The chain links TRBV4-3 to TRBJ2-3, with D possibly matching TRBD2 (6 bases). V lost 0 bases, J lost 0 bases, and 13 bases lay in between. CDR3 size: 17 residues. CDR1 and CDR2 from the germline V gene are LGHNA and YSLEER.

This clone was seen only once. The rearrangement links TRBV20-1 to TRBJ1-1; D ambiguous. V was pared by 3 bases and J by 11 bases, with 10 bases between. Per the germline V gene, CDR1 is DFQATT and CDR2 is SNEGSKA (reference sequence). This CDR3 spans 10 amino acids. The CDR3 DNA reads TGCAGTGCTAGGGACCTAGGTGCTTTCTTT. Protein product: CSARDLGAFF.

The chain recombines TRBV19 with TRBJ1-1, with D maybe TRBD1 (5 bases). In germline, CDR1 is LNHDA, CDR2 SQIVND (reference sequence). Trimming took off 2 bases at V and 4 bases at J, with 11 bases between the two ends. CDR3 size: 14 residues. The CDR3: CASSIKAGSTEAFF. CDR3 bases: TGTGCCAGTAGTATAAAAGCAGGGAGCACTGAAGCTTTCTTT.

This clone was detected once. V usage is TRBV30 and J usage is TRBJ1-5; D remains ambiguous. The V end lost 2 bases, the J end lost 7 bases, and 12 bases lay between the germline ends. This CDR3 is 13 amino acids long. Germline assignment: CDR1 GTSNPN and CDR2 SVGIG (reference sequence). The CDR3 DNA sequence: TGTGCCTGGAGTCCCCAAGGAGACCAGCCCCAGCATTTT. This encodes CAWSPQGDQPQHF.

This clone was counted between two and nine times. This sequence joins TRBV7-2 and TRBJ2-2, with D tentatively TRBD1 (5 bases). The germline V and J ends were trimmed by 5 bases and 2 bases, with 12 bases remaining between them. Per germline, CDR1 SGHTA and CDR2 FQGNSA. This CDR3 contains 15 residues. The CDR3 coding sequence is TGTGCCAGCAGCCGGAGCGACAGAAACACCGGGGAGCTGTTTTTT. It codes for CASSRSDRNTGELFF.

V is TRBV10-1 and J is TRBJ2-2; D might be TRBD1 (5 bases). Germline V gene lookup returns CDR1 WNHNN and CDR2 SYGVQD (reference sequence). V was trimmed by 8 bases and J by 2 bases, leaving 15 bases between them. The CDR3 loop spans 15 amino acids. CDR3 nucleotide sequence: TGCGCCAGCTCCCGCCAGCAGGGTAACACCGGGGAGCTGTTTTTT. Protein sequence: CASSRQQGNTGELFF.

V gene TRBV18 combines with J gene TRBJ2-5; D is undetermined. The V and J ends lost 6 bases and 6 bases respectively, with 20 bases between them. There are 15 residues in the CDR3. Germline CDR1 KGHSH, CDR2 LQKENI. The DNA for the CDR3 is TGTGCCAGCTCCCCCCGTGCAGACTTCTTGAAGACCCAGTACTTC. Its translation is CASSPRADFLKTQYF.

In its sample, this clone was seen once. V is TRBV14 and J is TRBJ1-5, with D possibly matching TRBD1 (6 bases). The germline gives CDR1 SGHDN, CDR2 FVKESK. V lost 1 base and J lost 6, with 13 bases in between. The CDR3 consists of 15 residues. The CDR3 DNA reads TGTGCCAGCAGCCAAGTTCAGGGGTCAGCTCAGCCCCAGCATTTT. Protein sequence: CASSQVQGSAQPQHF.

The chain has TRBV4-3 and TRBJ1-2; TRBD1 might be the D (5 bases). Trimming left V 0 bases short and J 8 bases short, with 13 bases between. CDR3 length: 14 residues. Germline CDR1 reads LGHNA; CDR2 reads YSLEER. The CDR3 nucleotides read TGCGCCAGCAGCCAAGACTTGGCAGGGTGGGGCTACACCTTC. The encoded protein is CASSQDLAGWGYTF.

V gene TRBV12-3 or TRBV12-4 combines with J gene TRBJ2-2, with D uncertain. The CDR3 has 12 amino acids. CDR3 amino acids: CAYTENTGELFF. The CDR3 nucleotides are TGTGCTTACACAGAGAACACCGGGGAGCTGTTTTTT.

The CDR3 sequence: CASSFWLAQQETQYF. The CDR3 coding sequence is TGTGCCAGCAGCTTCTGGTTAGCGCAACAAGAGACCCAGTACTTC. The rearrangement joins TRBV7-9 to TRBJ2-5, with D possibly being TRBD2 (5 bases). Germline-derived CDR1 and CDR2 are SEHNR and FQNEAQ (reference sequence). Between the trimmed V and J ends, which lost 3 bases and 2 bases, there was a span of 13 bases. There are 15 residues in the CDR3.

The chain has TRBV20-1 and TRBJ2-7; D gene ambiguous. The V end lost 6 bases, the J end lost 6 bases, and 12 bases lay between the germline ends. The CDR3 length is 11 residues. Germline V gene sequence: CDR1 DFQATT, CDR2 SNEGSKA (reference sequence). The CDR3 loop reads CSAPTPGEQYF. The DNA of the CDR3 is TGCAGTGCCCCCACCCCCGGCGAGCAGTACTTC.

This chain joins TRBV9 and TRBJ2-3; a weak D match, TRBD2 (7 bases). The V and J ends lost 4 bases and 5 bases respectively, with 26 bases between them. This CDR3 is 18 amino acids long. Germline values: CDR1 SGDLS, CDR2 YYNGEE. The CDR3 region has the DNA TGTGCCAGCAGCCCCCGAAGAGGGGGGGGTGAGGTGGTAGATACGCAGTATTTT. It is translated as CASSPRRGGGEVVDTQYF. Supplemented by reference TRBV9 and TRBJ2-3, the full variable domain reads DSGVTQTPKHLITATGQRVTLRCSPRSGDLSVYWYQQSLDQGLQFLIQYYNGEERAKGNILERFSAQQFPDLHSELNLSSLELGDSALYFCASSPRRGGGEVVDTQYFGPGTRLTVL.

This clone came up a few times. CDR3 sequence: CASSQRTGRYTEAFF. The CDR3 DNA follows: TGTGCCAGCAGCCAGCGGACAGGGAGGTACACTGAAGCTTTCTTT. This chain links TRBV14 with TRBJ1-1, with 8 bases aligning to TRBD1. CDR3 length: 15 residues. Trimming cost V 3 bases and J 3 bases; bases outside gene matches: 6. Per germline, CDR1 SGHDN and CDR2 FVKESK.

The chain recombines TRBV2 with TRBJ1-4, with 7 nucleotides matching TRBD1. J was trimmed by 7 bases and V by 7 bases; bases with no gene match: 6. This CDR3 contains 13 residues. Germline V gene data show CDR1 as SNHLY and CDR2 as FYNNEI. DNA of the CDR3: TGTGCCAGCAACAGGGGAATGGGTGAAAAACTGTTTTTT. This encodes CASNRGMGEKLFF.

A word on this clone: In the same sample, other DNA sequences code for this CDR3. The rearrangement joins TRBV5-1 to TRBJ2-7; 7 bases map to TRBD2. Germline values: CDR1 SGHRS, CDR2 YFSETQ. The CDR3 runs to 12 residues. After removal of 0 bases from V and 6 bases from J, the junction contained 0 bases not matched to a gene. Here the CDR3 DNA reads TGCGCCAGCAGCTTGGGCGGGAGCGAGCAGTACTTC. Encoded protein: CASSLGGSEQYF.

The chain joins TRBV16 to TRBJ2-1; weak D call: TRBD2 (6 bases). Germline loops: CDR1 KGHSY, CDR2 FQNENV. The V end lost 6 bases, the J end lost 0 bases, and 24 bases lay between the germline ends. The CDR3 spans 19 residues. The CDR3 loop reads CASSLIGAGKISSYNEQFF. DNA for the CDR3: TGTGCCAGCAGTTTGATTGGCGCGGGGAAGATTAGCTCCTACAATGAGCAGTTCTTC.